This T cell receptor (beta chain) was retrieved from a study of vaccination effects on CD4 cells after COVID-19. In the study overall: Peptide-pool stimulation followed by sequencing identified expanded antigen-specific CD4+ clonotypes in the ViraFEST assay. A density of fewer than 2.5 million PBMC per well was used; these cells were cultured with 10 IU/ml IL-2 and about 9.4 ug/ml peptides.

Study observations and caveats: Clones from infection and from vaccination both contracted markedly late after vaccination. Convalescent patients were scarce in the study, and it lacked early post-infection timepoints.

CDR1 SGHTA and CDR2 FQGNSA come from the germline V gene. The V gene end was trimmed by 3 bases and the J gene end by 7 bases; junction bases not matched to a gene: 4. This CDR3 region has 13 residues. Only in-frame clones appear in the TCRdb table, and some are missing; sequencing was by immunoSEQ multiplex PCR. Counted here are about 58,000 clones, about 74% occurring once; the ten biggest clones make up around 3.3%. CD4+ T cells were isolated after less than 13 days of culture. This clone was detected only once. Its antigen is undetermined. This chain links TRBV7-2 with TRBJ2-7; 9 bases are shared with TRBD1. This specimen consisted of CD4+ T cells from PBMCs cultured without peptide, obtained before COVID-19 vaccination. This TCR came from a human donor who received a COVID-19 vaccine. DNA of the CDR3: TGTGCCAGCAGCTTGCGGACAGGGGATGAGCAGTACGTC. It translates to CASSLRTGDEQYV.